This T cell receptor beta chain was obtained from a study of T cell responses to AZD1222 COVID-19 vaccine. TCRdb keeps only in-frame clones here, not all; method: immunoSEQ multiplex PCR. This table has some 150,000 clones, roughly 88% appearing once. This clone was seen once. Its cognate antigen is unknown. General study results and limits: Baseline serology detected seropositivity in only six AZD1222 recipients. Spike was spanned by vaccine-associated CD4 TCRs, with dominance at 160-218 and 743-854.

Germline-derived CDR1 and CDR2 are MDHEN and SYDVKM. The CDR3 has 15 residues. V was pared by 6 bases and J by 6 bases, with 8 bases of the junction left unmatched. This sequence joins TRBV28 and TRBJ2-7; 13 bases agree with TRBD2. The origin of this receptor is an adult in good health. This specimen consisted of peripheral blood, obtained on day 0 of MenACWY control vaccination. The DNA for the CDR3 is TGTGCCAGCAGACCCGGACTAGCGGGAGTTGGCGAGCAGTACTTC. The encoded protein is CASRPGLAGVGEQYF.